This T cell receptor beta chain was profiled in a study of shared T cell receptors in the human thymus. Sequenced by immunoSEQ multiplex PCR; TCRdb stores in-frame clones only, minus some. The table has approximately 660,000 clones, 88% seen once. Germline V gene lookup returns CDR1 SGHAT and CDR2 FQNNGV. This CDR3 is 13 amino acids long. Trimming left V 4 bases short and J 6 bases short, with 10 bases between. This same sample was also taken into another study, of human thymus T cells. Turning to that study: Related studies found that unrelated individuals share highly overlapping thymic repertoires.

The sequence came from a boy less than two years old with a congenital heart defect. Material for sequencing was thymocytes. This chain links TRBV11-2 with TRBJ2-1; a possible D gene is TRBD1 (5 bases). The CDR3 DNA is TGTGCCAGCAGCTCCCGACAGTGCAATGAGCAGTTCTTC. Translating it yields CASSSRQCNEQFF.